These T cell receptor beta chains were read from a single sample in a study of T cell repertoires in cytomegalovirus infection. From the reads, TCRdb called clonotypes with MiXCR, one entry per CDR3 protein. The sample lists about 230,000 distinct CDR3 sequences, 20% to 25% occurring once. Source material: CD8+ T cells from PBMCs. The origin of the receptors is a human donor in good health (CMV status not recorded). Some clones in this sample may be carry-over from other donors' samples. The CDR3 runs from the conserved cysteine through the conserved F or W. A D gene is named only where the DNA matches it firmly. Clone sizes are given selectively: once, few, many, or a class where the clone is expanded.

>TRBV2|.|few|12|TRBJ1-1
TGTGCCAGCAGAGTAGGACACCTAGAAGCTTTCTTT
CASRVGHLEAFF
>TRBV5-1|TRBD1|.|16|TRBJ1-2
TGCGCCAGCAGCTCCGGATGGACAGGGGATATTGAGGGCTACACCTTC
CASSSGWTGDIEGYTF
>TRBV4-2|.|few|16|TRBJ1-5
TGTGCCAGCAGCCCCCGGCGGGAGGGATATAGCCAGCCCCAGCATTTT
CASSPRREGYSQPQHF
>TRBV28|.|few|15|TRBJ1-5
TGTGCCAGCACCACCCACGGGGGTCGCAATCAGCCCCAGCATTTT
CASTTHGGRNQPQHF
>TRBV5-8|TRBD2|once|12|TRBJ2-1
TGTGCCAGCACCGTCAGCGGGGCGGAGCAGTTCTTC
CASTVSGAEQFF
>TRBV12-3/TRBV12-4|TRBD1|.|14|TRBJ1-3
TGTGCCAGCAGCACAGGGGGCCCTGGAAACACCATATATTTT
CASSTGGPGNTIYF
>TRBV12-3/TRBV12-4|.|.|12|TRBJ2-3
TGTGCCAGCAGTCCGTTCGGGGATACGCAGTATTTT
CASSPFGDTQYF
>TRBV7-9|TRBD1|few|15|TRBJ2-2
TGTGCCAGCACCCCCGGGACAGGGAACACCGGGGAGCTGTTTTTT
CASTPGTGNTGELFF
>TRBV12-3/TRBV12-4|.|many|13|TRBJ1-1
TGTGCCAGCAGTATGGGACCGTCAACTGAAGCTTTCTTT
CASSMGPSTEAFF
>TRBV5-1|.|few|17|TRBJ2-7
TGCGCCAGCAGCTTGCGGGCGGGGGCCCTTATACCCTACGAGCAGTACTTC
CASSLRAGALIPYEQYF
>TRBV12-3/TRBV12-4|TRBD1|few|14|TRBJ2-7
TGTGCCAGCAGCGCACCGGGACAGATTTACGAGCAGTACTTC
CASSAPGQIYEQYF
>TRBV10-3|.|.|14|TRBJ2-7
TGTGCCATCAGTGAGACAGAATTTTCGGACGAGCAGTACTTC
CAISETEFSDEQYF
>TRBV11-2|.|.|17|TRBJ2-3
TGTGCCAGCAGCTTAGATCTCTTCGGACATTCCACAGATACGCAGTATTTT
CASSLDLFGHSTDTQYF
>TRBV10-3|.|few|12|TRBJ1-5
TGTGCCATCAGTCGGACGGACGAGCCCCAGCATTTT
CAISRTDEPQHF
>TRBV9|.|.|12|TRBJ1-2
TGTGCCAGCAGCACGCAGCTCTATGGCTACACCTTC
CASSTQLYGYTF
>TRBV5-4|.|.|13|TRBJ2-7
TGTGCCAGCAGCCACCGAACAGGGTACGAGCAGTACTTC
CASSHRTGYEQYF
>TRBV19|.|.|13|TRBJ2-2
TGTGCCAGTCCCGGGACGTATGGCGGGGAGCTGTTTTTT
CASPGTYGGELFF
>TRBV7-9|.|many|12|TRBJ1-1
TGTGCCAGCAGCTTATTTCCCCCTGAAGCTTTCTTT
CASSLFPPEAFF
>TRBV2|.|.|13|TRBJ1-1
TGTGCCAGCAGCCTACGGGACGATACAACGGCTTTCTTT
CASSLRDDTTAFF
>TRBV2|.|.|11|TRBJ2-2
TGTGCCAGCAGTGAAGCCGGGGAGCTGTTTTTT
CASSEAGELFF
>TRBV4-2|TRBD2|.|15|TRBJ2-5
TGTGCCAGCAGCCAATCACTAGCGTTCCAAGAGACCCAGTACTTC
CASSQSLAFQETQYF
>TRBV29-1|TRBD1|.|13|TRBJ2-7
TGCAGCGTGGGGACAGCCGGACCCTCCGAGCAGTACTTC
CSVGTAGPSEQYF
>TRBV29-1|.|many|15|TRBJ2-1
TGCAGCGTTGCTAAGGACCTAAGCTCCTACAATGAGCAGTTCTTC
CSVAKDLSSYNEQFF
>TRBV27|.|few|14|TRBJ2-6
TGTGCCAGCAGTTGGGGGGCTGGGGCCAACGTCCTGACTTTC
CASSWGAGANVLTF
>TRBV29-1|.|many|14|TRBJ1-2
TGCAGCGTTGAAGGGGGCACATCTAACTATGGCTACACCTTC
CSVEGGTSNYGYTF
>TRBV4-1|TRBD2|few|18|TRBJ2-2
TGCGCCAGCAGCCAAGGGGAGGCGGGGGGGCCAGGCACCGGGGAGCTGTTTTTT
CASSQGEAGGPGTGELFF
>TRBV29-1|.|.|12|TRBJ2-7
TGCAGCGTTGATCAGGGGAGGGACGAGCAGTACTTC
CSVDQGRDEQYF
>TRBV10-2|TRBD2|few|14|TRBJ2-2
TGCGCCAGCAGTGGGTGGACTAGCGCCGGGGAGCTGTTTTTT
CASSGWTSAGELFF
>TRBV7-9|TRBD2|few|17|TRBJ2-7
TGTGCCAGCAGCTCCGTAACGGGGGGGCCGCGGTCCTACGAGCAGTACTTC
CASSSVTGGPRSYEQYF
>TRBV20-1|.|few|14|TRBJ2-1
TGCAGTGCAGCGAGTTCTGGGTCCTACAATGAGCAGTTCTTC
CSAASSGSYNEQFF
>TRBV5-6|.|.|12|TRBJ1-4
TGTGCCAGCAGCTTCCGGGACGAAGAACTGTTTTTT
CASSFRDEELFF
>TRBV6-5|TRBD2|few|19|TRBJ2-7
TGTGCCAGCAGTTACTCGTGGGTAGCGGGGGGCCGGTCCACCTACGAGCAGTACTTC
CASSYSWVAGGRSTYEQYF
>TRBV28|.|.|14|TRBJ2-3
TGTGCCAGCATAAGGCCCGGGTTATCAGATACGCAGTATTTT
CASIRPGLSDTQYF
>TRBV6-5|TRBD1|.|14|TRBJ2-7
TGTGCCAGCAGTTACTGGCAGGGGGTAGACGAGCAGTACTTC
CASSYWQGVDEQYF
>TRBV3-1|.|many|14|TRBJ1-2
TGTGCCAGCAGCCACGAGGGTACTAACTATGGCTACACCTTC
CASSHEGTNYGYTF
>TRBV28|TRBD1|few|14|TRBJ2-1
TGTGCCAGCAAAAAGGGGGCGGTTCTGAATGAGCAGTTCTTC
CASKKGAVLNEQFF
>TRBV7-9|.|few|15|TRBJ2-1
TGTGCCAGCAGCTTAAGCTTTTTGCCTGCCGATGAGCAGTTCTTC
CASSLSFLPADEQFF
>TRBV7-6|.|many|14|TRBJ2-2
TGTGCCAGCAGCTTCCGACTAGTAGGCGGGGAGCTGTTTTTT
CASSFRLVGGELFF
>TRBV20-1|TRBD1|.|14|TRBJ1-2
TGCAGTGCTAGAGATAACCGACAGGGTTCTGGCTACACCTTC
CSARDNRQGSGYTF
>TRBV28|TRBD1|.|14|TRBJ1-2
TGTGCCAGCAGTAGCGACAGGGACCTCTATGGCTACACCTTC
CASSSDRDLYGYTF
>TRBV28|.|once|16|TRBJ1-2
TGTGCCAGCAGTTTAGCAGGAATCCCCCCTAACTATGGCTACACCTTC
CASSLAGIPPNYGYTF
>TRBV7-2|.|many|12|TRBJ2-7
TGTGCCAGCAGCCCGTATAGCTACGAGCAGTACTTC
CASSPYSYEQYF
>TRBV28|.|.|16|TRBJ1-4
TGTGCCAGCAGTTTATTCGGAACAGGTTTAAATGAAAAACTGATTTTT
CASSLFGTGLNEKLIF
>TRBV19|TRBD2|.|13|TRBJ2-1
TGTGCCAGTAGTATACTAGCGGGGAATGAGCAGTTCTTC
CASSILAGNEQFF
>TRBV19|.|many|15|TRBJ1-5
TGTGCCAGTAGTGAGGGGTCCCGAAGCAATCAGCCCCAGCATTTT
CASSEGSRSNQPQHF
>TRBV5-6|.|many|15|TRBJ2-7
TGTGCCAGCAGCTTGGCAGCGCAGCTTAACTACGAGCAGTACTTC
CASSLAAQLNYEQYF
>TRBV4-3|TRBD2|.|14|TRBJ2-3
TGCGCCAGCAGCGGCGAACTAGCGGGAGATACGCAGTATTTT
CASSGELAGDTQYF
>TRBV27|TRBD1|few|16|TRBJ1-5
TGTGCCAGCAGCATCGACAGGGCCTCTGGCAATCAGCCCCAGCATTTT
CASSIDRASGNQPQHF
>TRBV7-2|TRBD2|many|19|TRBJ2-7
TGTGCCAGCAGCTTAGGCTCTCGGGCTAGCGGGGGGGAGGCTGTTGAGCAGTACTTC
CASSLGSRASGGEAVEQYF
>TRBV29-1|.|.|16|TRBJ2-1
TGCAGCGTTGAGGCACCAAGGGACTTATCCTACAATGAGCAGTTCTTC
CSVEAPRDLSYNEQFF
>TRBV19|.|.|15|TRBJ1-1
TGTGCCAGTAGTATTGCCGGACAGATGAACACTGAAGCTTTCTTT
CASSIAGQMNTEAFF
>TRBV12-3/TRBV12-4|TRBD1|.|14|TRBJ1-1
TGTGCCAGCAGTTTAGGGACAGGGCTTACTGAAGCTTTCTTT
CASSLGTGLTEAFF
>TRBV7-9|.|many|13|TRBJ1-1
TGTGCCAGCAGCCGGAGCGCGACATTTGAAGCTTTCTTT
CASSRSATFEAFF
>TRBV20-1|TRBD2|.|15|TRBJ2-1
TGCAGTGCTAGAGATCGGGAGGCAGTCTACAATGAGCAGTTCTTC
CSARDREAVYNEQFF
>TRBV11-2|.|.|15|TRBJ2-1
TGTGCCAGCAGCTTACTAGCTAGCTCCTACAATGAGCAGTTCTTC
CASSLLASSYNEQFF
>TRBV7-9|.|many|15|TRBJ2-5
TGTGCCAGCAGCTTAGCAGGCTCGGGCCAAGAGACCCAGTACTTC
CASSLAGSGQETQYF
>TRBV3-1|.|.|13|TRBJ2-6
TGTGCCAGCAGCCAAGATGTATTAGGGGGACGGACTTTC
CASSQDVLGGRTF
>TRBV6-5|.|.|15|TRBJ2-7
TGTGCCAGCAGCTACGATGGGACTGGTGACTACGAGCAGTACTTC
CASSYDGTGDYEQYF
>TRBV7-8|TRBD1|few|14|TRBJ2-7
TGTGCCAGCAGCCTCTGGGACAGCTCCTACGAGCAGTACTTC
CASSLWDSSYEQYF